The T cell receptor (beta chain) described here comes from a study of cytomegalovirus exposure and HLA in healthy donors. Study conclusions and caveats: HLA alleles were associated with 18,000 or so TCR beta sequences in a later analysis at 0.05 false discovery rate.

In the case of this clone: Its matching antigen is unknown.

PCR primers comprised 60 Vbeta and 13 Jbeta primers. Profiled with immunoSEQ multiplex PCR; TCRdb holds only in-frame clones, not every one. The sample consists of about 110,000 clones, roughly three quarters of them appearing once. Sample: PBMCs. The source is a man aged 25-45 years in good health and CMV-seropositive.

As DNA, the CDR3 is TGTGCCTGGGAAGACCCGGGACAGGGACCATTTAGCTACGAGCAGTACTTC. Translated: CAWEDPGQGPFSYEQYF. The chain recombines TRBV30 with TRBJ2-7; 9 bases fit TRBD1. Germline V gene data show CDR1 as GTSNPN and CDR2 as SVGIG (reference sequence). The CDR3 extends over 17 amino acids. Trimming took 5 bases from V and 3 from J; bases not matched to a gene: 17.